The present entry profiles one T cell receptor (beta chain) with its context. CDR1 and CDR2 from the germline V gene are MNHNS and SASEGT. The V end was cut by 3 bases, the J end by 4 bases, with 15 bases between. CDR3 length: 15 residues. This entry comes from a study of T cell repertoires in breast cancer. During the second nested PCR, blocking oligonucleotides suppressed genes that were not paired. TCRdb re-called the emulsion pairing reads with MiXCR, one entry per CDR3 protein. The sample includes approximately 37,000 distinct CDR3 sequences, roughly 44% of them seen just once. An expanded emulsion RT-PCR with primers for all TCR V genes paired CD8+ T cell chains.

V is TRBV6-1 and J is TRBJ1-2; D perhaps matches TRBD1 (5 bases). The TCR sequence derives from a pool of human donors with breast cancer or a healthy control (not recorded which). The sequenced sample was CD8+ T cells. This chain's CDR3 is CASSERTSDVYGYTF. The CDR3 DNA reads as TGTGCCAGCAGTGAGCGGACATCGGACGTCTATGGCTACACCTTC.